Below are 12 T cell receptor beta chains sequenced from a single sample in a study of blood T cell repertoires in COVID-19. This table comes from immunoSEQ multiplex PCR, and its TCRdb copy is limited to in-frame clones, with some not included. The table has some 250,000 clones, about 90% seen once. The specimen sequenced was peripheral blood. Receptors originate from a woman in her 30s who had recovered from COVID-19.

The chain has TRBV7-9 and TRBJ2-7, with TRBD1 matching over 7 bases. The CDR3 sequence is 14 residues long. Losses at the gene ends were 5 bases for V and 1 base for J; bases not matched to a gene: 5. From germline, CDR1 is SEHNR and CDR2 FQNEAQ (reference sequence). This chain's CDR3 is CASSETGISYEQYF. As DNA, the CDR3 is TGTGCCAGCAGCGAGACAGGGATTTCCTACGAGCAGTACTTC. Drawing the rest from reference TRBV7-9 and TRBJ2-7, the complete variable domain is DTGVSQNPRHKITKRGQNVTFRCDPISEHNRLYWYRQTLGQGPEFLTYFQNEAQLEKSRLLSDRFSAERPKGSFSTLEIQRTEQGDSAMYLCASSETGISYEQYFGPGTRLTVT.

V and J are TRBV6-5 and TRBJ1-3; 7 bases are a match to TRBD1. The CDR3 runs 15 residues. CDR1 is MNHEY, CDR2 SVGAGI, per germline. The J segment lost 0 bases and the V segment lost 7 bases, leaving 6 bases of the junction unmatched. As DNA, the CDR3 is TGTGCCAGCACCCTTGGGACAGACTCTGGAAACACCATATATTTT. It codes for CASTLGTDSGNTIYF.

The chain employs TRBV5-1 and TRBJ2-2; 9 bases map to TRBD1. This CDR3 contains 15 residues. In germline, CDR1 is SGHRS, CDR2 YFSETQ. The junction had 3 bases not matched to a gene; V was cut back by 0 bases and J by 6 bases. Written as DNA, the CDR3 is TGCGCCAGCAGCTTGGGGACAGGGGTATCCGGGGAGCTGTTTTTT. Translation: CASSLGTGVSGELFF.

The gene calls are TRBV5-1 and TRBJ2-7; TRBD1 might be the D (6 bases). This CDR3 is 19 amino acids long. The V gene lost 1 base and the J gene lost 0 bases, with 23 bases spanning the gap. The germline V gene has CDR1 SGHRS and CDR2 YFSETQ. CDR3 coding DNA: TGCGCCAGCAGCTTGTCTGTCAGGGCAGGGGCTATGAGCTCCTACGAGCAGTACTTC. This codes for CASSLSVRAGAMSSYEQYF.

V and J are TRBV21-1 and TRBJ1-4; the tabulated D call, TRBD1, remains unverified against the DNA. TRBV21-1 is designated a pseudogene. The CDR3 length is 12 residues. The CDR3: CVPGQGCEKLFF. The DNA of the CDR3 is TGTGTCCCGGGACAGGGTTGTGAAAAACTGTTTTTT.

The CDR3 DNA reads TGCGCCAGCAGCTTGGTCGGGACAGACTCTGGAAACACCATATATTTT. It yields the protein CASSLVGTDSGNTIYF. The chain combines TRBV5-1 with TRBJ1-3; 7 positions agree with TRBD1. CDR1 SGHRS and CDR2 YFSETQ come from the germline V gene. The V gene end was trimmed by 0 bases and the J gene end by 0 bases; junction bases not matched to a gene: 3. The CDR3 runs to 16 residues.

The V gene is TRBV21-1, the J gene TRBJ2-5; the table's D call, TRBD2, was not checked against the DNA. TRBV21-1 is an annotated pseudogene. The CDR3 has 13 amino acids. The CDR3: CAGLKRREETQYF. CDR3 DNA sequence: TGTGCCGGACTTAAGCGGAGGGAAGAGACCCAGTACTTC.

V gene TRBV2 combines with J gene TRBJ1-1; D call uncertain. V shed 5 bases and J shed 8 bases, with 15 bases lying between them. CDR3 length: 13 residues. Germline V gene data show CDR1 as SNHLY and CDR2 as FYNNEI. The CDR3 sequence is CASSSGPREEAFF. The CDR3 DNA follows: TGTGCCAGCAGTTCCGGGCCGAGGGAAGAAGCTTTCTTT.

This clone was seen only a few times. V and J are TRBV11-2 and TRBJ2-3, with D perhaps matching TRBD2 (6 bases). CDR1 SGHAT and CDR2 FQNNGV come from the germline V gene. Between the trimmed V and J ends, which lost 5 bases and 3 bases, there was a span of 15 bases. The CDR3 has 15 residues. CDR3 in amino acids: CASSNQPGGTDTQYF. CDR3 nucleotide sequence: TGTGCCAGCAGCAACCAGCCTGGGGGGACAGATACGCAGTATTTT. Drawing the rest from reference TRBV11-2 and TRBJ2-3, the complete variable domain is EAGVAQSPRYKIIEKRQSVAFWCNPISGHATLYWYQQILGQGPKLLIQFQNNGVVDDSQLPKDRFSAERLKGVDSTLKIQPAKLEDSAVYLCASSNQPGGTDTQYFGPGTRLTVL.

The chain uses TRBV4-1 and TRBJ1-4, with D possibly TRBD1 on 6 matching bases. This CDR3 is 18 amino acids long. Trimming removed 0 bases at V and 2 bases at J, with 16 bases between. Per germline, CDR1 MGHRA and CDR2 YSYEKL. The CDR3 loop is CASSQEVTGLGTNEKLFF. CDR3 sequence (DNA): TGCGCCAGCAGCCAAGAAGTCACAGGGTTGGGGACTAATGAAAAACTGTTTTTT.

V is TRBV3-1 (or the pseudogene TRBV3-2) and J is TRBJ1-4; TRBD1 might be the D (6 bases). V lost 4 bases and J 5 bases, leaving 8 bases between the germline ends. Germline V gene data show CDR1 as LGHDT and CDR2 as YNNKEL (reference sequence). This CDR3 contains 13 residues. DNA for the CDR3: TGTGCCAGCAGCCTAGGACAGAATGAAAAACTGTTTTTT. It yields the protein CASSLGQNEKLFF.

In nucleotides, the CDR3 is TGTGCCAGCAGTGTCACAGGAACGGGCAGCTACACCTTC. Its protein product is CASSVTGTGSYTF. The chain carries TRBV28 and TRBJ1-2; D might be TRBD1 (5 bases). V dropped 5 bases and J dropped 9 bases, with 16 bases sitting between them. Germline loops: CDR1 MDHEN, CDR2 SYDVKM. CDR3 size: 13 residues.